This T cell receptor (beta chain) was identified during a study of memory CD4+ T cells and cytomegalovirus serostatus. General observations from the study: The CMV-associated TCR signature appears largely within the CD4+ memory repertoire.

Points on this clone: Its antigen is unidentified.

Single viable CD3+CD4+CD8-CD45RO+ cells were sorted as the memory CD4+ T cells. The CDR3 covers 20 residues. V was clipped by 4 bases and J by 1 base, with 28 bases between them. CDR1 and CDR2 (germline): MNHNS, SASEGT. The method was immunoSEQ multiplex PCR; TCRdb's version includes in-frame clones alone and lacks a portion of them. This table holds roughly 28,000 clones, about 80% found once. Sequencing was performed on memory CD4+ T cells from blood. The genes are TRBV6-1 and TRBJ1-1; a weak D match, TRBD1 (6 bases). The sequence was collected from an adult in good health and CMV-seronegative. CDR3 sequence: CASSGSSGKGVVSRNTEAFF. The CDR3 nucleotides are TGTGCCAGCAGTGGGTCCTCAGGGAAGGGGGTAGTAAGCCGGAACACTGAAGCTTTCTTT.